This TCR beta chain was retrieved from a study of blood T cell repertoires in COVID-19. The overall study: Material from acute and convalescent COVID-19 was sourced from the United States, Italy and Spain.

The germline V gene has CDR1 MNHEY and CDR2 SMNVEV (reference sequence). The V end lost 0 bases, the J end lost 5 bases, and 16 bases lay between the germline ends. CDR3 length equals 16 residues. Profiling relied on immunoSEQ multiplex PCR, and the TCRdb table lists in-frame clones only, not all of them. This sample carries 200,000 to 250,000 clones, more than 80% of them seen once, and the ten largest clones take roughly 1.3%. The sequenced material came from peripheral blood. This TCR was recovered from a woman aged 25 to 39 with COVID-19, enrolled during active disease. The chain has TRBV27 and TRBJ2-5; tentatively, D is TRBD2 (6 bases). The CDR3 DNA is TGTGCCAGCAGTTTATCCGGGGGAAGGCGCGGGGAGACCCAGTACTTC. Its protein is CASSLSGGRRGETQYF.